The source of this T cell receptor (beta chain) is a study of blood T cell repertoires in COVID-19. Study background: The United States, Italy and Spain provided the acute and convalescent COVID-19 samples. The analysed material was cDNA or gDNA that came from T cells, B-cell-depleted T cells, or PBMCs.

The authors' processing: The assay estimated nucleated cells by amplifying reference gene primers. Libraries were prepared by immunoSEQ multiplex PCR; TCRdb keeps only in-frame clonotypes and omits some of them. V and J calls and clone size are those listed in that table; D and trimming were worked out from the DNA. This repertoire shows some 79,000 clones, roughly 89% found once; its top ten account for about 15%. Trimming cost V 1 base and J 6 bases, with 13 bases left between them. Germline CDR1 reads LGHDT; CDR2 reads YNNKEL (reference sequence). The CDR3 has 16 residues. This TCR derives from a man aged 70-80 years with active or convalescent COVID-19. The V and J genes are TRBV3-1 (or the pseudogene TRBV3-2) and TRBJ1-6; D unresolved. Sequenced material: peripheral blood. The chain's CDR3 is CASSQGLSLGNSPLHF. The CDR3 nucleotides are TGTGCCAGCAGCCAAGGACTCTCACTCGGTAATTCACCCCTCCACTTT.